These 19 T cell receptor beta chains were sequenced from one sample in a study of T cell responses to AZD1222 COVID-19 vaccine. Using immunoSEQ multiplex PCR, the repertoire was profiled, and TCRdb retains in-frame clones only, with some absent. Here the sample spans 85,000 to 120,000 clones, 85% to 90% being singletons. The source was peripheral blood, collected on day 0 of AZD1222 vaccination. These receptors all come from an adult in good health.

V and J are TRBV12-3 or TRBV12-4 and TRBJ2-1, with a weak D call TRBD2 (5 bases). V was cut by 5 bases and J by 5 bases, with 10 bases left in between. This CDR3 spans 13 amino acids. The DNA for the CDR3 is TGTGCCAGCAGTCCCGAGCGGCACAATGAGCAGTTCTTC. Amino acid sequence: CASSPERHNEQFF.

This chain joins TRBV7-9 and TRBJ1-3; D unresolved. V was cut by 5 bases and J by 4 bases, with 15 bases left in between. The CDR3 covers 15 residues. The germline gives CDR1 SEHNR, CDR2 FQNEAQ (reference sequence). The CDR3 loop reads CASSPFRVLGNTIYF. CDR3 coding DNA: TGTGCCAGCAGCCCTTTTAGAGTCCTCGGAAACACCATATATTTT. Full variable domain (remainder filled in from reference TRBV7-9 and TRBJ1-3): DTGVSQNPRHKITKRGQNVTFRCDPISEHNRLYWYRQTLGQGPEFLTYFQNEAQLEKSRLLSDRFSAERPKGSFSTLEIQRTEQGDSAMYLCASSPFRVLGNTIYFGEGSWLTVV.

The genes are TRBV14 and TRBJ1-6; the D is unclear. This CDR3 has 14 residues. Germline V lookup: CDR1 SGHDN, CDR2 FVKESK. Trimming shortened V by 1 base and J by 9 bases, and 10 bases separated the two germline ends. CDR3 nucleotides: TGTGCCAGCAGCCAAGGGACGGTGATTTCACCCCTCCACTTT. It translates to CASSQGTVISPLHF. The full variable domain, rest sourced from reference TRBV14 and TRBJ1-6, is EAGVTQFPSHSVIEKGQTVTLRCDPISGHDNLYWYRRVMGKEIKFLLHFVKESKQDESGMPNNRFLAERTGGTYSTLKVQPAELEDSGVYFCASSQGTVISPLHFGNGTRLTVT.

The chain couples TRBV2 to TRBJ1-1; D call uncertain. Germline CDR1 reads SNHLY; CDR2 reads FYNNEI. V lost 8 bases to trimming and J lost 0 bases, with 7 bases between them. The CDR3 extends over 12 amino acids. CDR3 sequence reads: CASYLLNTEAFF. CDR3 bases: TGTGCCAGCTATCTTTTGAACACTGAAGCTTTCTTT.

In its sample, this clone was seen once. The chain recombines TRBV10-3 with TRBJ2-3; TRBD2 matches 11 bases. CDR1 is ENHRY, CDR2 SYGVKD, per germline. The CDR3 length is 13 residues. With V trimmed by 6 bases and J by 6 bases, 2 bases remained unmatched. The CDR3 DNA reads TGTGCCATCAGGTTAGCGGGAGGGGATACGCAGTATTTT. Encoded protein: CAIRLAGGDTQYF.

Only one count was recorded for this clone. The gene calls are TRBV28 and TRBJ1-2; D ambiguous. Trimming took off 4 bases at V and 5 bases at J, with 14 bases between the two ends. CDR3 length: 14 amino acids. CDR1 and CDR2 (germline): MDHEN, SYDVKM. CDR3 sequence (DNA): TGTGCCAGCAGTTCGTCGGACCGCGTATATGGCTACACCTTC. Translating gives CASSSSDRVYGYTF.

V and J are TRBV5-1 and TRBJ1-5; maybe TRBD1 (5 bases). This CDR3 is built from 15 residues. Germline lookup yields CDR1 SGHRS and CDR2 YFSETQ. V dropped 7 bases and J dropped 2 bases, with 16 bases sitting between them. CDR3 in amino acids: CASAPGVQGNQPQHF. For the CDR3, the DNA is TGCGCCAGCGCACCGGGGGTTCAGGGCAATCAGCCCCAGCATTTT.

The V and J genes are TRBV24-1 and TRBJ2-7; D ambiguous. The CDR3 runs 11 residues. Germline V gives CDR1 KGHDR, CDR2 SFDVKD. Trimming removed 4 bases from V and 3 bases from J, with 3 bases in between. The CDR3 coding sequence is TGTGCCACCAGTGACCACTACGAGCAGTACTTC. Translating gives CATSDHYEQYF.

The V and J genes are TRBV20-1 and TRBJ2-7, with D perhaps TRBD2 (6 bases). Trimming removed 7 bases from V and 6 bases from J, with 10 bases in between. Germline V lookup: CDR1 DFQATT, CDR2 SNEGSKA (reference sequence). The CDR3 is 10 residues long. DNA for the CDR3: TGCAGTGTCGGGGGTTTCGAGCAGTACTTC. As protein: CSVGGFEQYF.

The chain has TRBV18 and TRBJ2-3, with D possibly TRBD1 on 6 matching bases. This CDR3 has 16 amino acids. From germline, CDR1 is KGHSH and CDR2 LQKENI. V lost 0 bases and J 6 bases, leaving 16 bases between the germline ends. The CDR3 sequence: CASSPPLRDISDTQYF. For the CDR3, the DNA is TGTGCCAGCTCACCACCTCTCCGGGACATTTCGGATACGCAGTATTTT.

CDR3 region: CASSEGILADEQFF. The CDR3 region has the DNA TGCGCCAGCAGTGAGGGGATACTAGCTGATGAGCAGTTCTTC. The V and J genes are TRBV10-1 and TRBJ2-1, with D possibly being TRBD2 (6 bases). Germline assignment: CDR1 WNHNN and CDR2 SYGVQD (reference sequence). This CDR3 is built from 14 residues. The ends were cut back, 2 bases at V and 8 bases at J, with 13 bases in the middle.

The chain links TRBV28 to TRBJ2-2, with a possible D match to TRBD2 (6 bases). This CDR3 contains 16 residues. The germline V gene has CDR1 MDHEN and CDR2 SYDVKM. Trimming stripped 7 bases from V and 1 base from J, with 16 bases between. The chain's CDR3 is CASTPSGSGNTGELFF. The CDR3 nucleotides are TGTGCCAGCACCCCTTCAGGTAGCGGGAACACCGGGGAGCTGTTTTTT.

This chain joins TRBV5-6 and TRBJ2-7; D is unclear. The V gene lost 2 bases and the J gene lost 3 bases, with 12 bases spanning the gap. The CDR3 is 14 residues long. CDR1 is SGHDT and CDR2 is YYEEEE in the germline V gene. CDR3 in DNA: TGTGCCAGCAGCTTTGGCCCAGTAGACTACGAGCAGTACTTC. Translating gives CASSFGPVDYEQYF.

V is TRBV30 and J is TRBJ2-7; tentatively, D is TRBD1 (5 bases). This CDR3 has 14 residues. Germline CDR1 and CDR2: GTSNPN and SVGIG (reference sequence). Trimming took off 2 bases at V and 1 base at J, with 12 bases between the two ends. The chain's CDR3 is CAWSIDSNSYEQYF. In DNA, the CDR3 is TGTGCCTGGAGTATAGACAGCAATTCCTACGAGCAGTACTTC.

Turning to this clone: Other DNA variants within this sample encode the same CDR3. The chain's CDR3 is CASSLGSNQPQHF. CDR3 DNA sequence: TGTGCCAGCAGCTTGGGGAGCAATCAGCCCCAGCATTTT. This chain links TRBV11-2 with TRBJ1-5; D ambiguous. V dropped 3 bases and J dropped 1 base, with 4 bases sitting between them. Germline values: CDR1 SGHAT, CDR2 FQNNGV. The CDR3 is 13 residues long.

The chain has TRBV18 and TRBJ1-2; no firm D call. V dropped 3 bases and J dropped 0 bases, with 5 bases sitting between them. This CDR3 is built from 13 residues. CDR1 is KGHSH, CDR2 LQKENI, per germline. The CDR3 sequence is CASSPGTNYGYTF. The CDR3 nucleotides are TGTGCCAGCTCACCGGGGACTAACTATGGCTACACCTTC.

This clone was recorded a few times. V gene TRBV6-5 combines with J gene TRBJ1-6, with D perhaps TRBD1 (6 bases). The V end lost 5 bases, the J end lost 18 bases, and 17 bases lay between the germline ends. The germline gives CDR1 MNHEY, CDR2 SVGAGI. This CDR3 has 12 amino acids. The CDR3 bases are TGTGCCAGCAGTAAGGGACAAGGCGTATCCCACTTT. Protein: CASSKGQGVSHF.

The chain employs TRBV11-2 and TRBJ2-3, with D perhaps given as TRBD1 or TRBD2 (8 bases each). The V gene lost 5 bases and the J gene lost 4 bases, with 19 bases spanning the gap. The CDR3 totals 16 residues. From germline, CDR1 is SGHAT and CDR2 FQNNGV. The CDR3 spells CASSPGGGRRSDTQYF. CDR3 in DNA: TGTGCCAGCAGCCCAGGGGGCGGGAGGAGGTCAGATACGCAGTATTTT.

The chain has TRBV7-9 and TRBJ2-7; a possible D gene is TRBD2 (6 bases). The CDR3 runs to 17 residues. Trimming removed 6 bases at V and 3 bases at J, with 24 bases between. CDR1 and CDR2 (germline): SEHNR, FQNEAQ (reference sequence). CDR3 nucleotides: TGTGCCAGCAGTTCAATTCCGGGACGGGGGAATGTCTACGAGCAGTACTTC. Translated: CASSSIPGRGNVYEQYF.